The clone carrying this T cell receptor beta chain was recorded a few times. What it binds is not known. It was with a sample-barcoded 5' primer and a J-beta primer mix that a second PCR of roughly 7 to 12 cycles was run. MiXCR, applied by TCRdb to the 5' RACE reads, yields one record per CDR3 protein. The sample lists about 970,000 distinct CDR3 sequences, 51% occurring once. Trimming took off 4 bases at V and 0 bases at J, with 7 bases between the two ends. CDR1 is SGHAT and CDR2 is FQNNGV in the germline V gene. This CDR3 is 14 amino acids long. The data were taken from a study of blood T cells in healthy people across ages. On the study more broadly: Template switching captured about one barcoded beta molecule per two T cells.

Notes on the study in general: More naive CD4+ cells and higher diversity were found in long-lived than in aged donors.

The V gene is TRBV11-2, the J gene TRBJ2-4; D ambiguous. Specimen: blood. This TCR was sampled from a woman aged 55-70 years in good health. CDR3 protein: CASSSPIAKNIQYF. CDR3 DNA: TGTGCCAGCAGCTCCCCTATAGCCAAAAACATTCAGTACTTC.